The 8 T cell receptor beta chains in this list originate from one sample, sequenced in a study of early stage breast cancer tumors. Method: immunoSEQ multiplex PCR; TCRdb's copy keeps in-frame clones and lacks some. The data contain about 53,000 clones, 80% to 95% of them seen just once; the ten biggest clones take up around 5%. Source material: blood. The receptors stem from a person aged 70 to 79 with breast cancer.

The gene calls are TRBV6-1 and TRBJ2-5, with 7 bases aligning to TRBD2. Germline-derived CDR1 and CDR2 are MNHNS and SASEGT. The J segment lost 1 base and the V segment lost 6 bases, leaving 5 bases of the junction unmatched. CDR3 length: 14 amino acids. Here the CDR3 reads CASSQRGLQETQYF. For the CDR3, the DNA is TGTGCCAGCAGCCAGCGGGGCCTCCAAGAGACCCAGTACTTC.

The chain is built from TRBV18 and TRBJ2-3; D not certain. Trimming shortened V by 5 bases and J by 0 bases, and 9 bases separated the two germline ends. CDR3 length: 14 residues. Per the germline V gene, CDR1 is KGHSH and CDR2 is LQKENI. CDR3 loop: CASSGLTSTDTQYF. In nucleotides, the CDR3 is TGTGCCAGCTCAGGGCTTACTAGCACAGATACGCAGTATTTT.

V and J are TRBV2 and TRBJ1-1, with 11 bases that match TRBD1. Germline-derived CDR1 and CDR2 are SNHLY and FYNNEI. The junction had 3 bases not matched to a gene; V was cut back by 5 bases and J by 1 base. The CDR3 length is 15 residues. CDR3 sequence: CASSTGQGENTEAFF. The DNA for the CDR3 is TGTGCCAGCAGTACGGGACAGGGGGAGAACACTGAAGCTTTCTTT.

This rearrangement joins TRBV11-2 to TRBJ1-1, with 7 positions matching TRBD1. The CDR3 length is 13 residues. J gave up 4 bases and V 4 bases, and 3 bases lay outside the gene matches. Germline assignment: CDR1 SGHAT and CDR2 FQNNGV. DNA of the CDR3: TGTGCCAGCAGCTCACAGGGGAGCACTGAAGCTTTCTTT. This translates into CASSSQGSTEAFF.

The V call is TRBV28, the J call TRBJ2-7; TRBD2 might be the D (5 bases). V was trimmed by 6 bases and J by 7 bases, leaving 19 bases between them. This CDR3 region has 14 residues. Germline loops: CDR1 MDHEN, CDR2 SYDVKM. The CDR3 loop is CASSPAGVYKEQYF. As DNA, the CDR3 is TGTGCCAGCAGCCCCGCGGGCGTCTACAAAGAGCAGTACTTC.

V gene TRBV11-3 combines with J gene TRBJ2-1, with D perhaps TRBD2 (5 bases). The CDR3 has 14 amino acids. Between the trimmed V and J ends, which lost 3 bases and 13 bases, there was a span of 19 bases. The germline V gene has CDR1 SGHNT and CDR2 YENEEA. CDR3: CASSFGVSGSHQFF. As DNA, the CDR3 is TGTGCCAGCAGCTTCGGGGTTTCGGGCAGTCACCAGTTCTTC.

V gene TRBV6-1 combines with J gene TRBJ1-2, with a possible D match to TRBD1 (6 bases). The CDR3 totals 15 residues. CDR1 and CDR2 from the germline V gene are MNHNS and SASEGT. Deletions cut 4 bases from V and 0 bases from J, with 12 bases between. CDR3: CASSGFTGTNYGYTF. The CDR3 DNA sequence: TGTGCCAGCAGTGGATTCACAGGGACTAACTATGGCTACACCTTC.

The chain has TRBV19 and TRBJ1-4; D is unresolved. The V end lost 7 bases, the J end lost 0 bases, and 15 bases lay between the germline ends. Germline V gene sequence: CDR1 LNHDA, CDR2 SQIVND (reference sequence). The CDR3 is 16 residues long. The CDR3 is CASKRAGEATNEKLFF. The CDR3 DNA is TGTGCCAGTAAGAGAGCCGGGGAAGCAACTAATGAAAAACTGTTTTTT. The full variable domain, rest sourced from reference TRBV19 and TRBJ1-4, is DGGITQSPKYLFRKEGQNVTLSCEQNLNHDAMYWYRQDPGQGLRLIYYSQIVNDFQKGDIAEGYSVSREKKESFPLTVTSAQKNPTAFYLCASKRAGEATNEKLFFGSGTQLSVL.